The sample holds a few counts of the clone carrying this T cell receptor (beta chain). The germline gives CDR1 KGHDR, CDR2 SFDVKD. The CDR3 runs to 18 residues. V was clipped by 4 bases and J by 2 bases; unmatched bases: 9. These data belong to a study of T-cell memory formation after mild COVID-19. Via MiXCR, TCRdb re-called the 5' RACE reads, giving one row per CDR3 protein. This sample has about 350,000 distinct CDR3 sequences, with over 25% found just once. The chain has TRBV24-1 and TRBJ2-2; 10 bases map to TRBD1. This clonotype originated in an adult woman who had mild COVID-19 (a few samples of this study predate the infection). Cell type and time point are not known. Sequenced material: PBMCs or a T cell subset sorted from them (not recorded which). The CDR3 DNA sequence: TGTGCCACCAGTGACCCACCGGGACAGGGGATAAACACCGGGGAGCTGTTTTTT. Its protein product is CATSDPPGQGINTGELFF.